This T cell receptor (beta chain) was found in a study of metastatic and nonmetastatic thyroid tumors. Study background: Where malignant and benign thyroid patients were concerned, repertoires were compared across blood and tumor or nodule tissue.

Ten or more counts support this clone. Its antigen is not identified. In the original analysis: CDR3 was compared across clinicopathological groups, and the resulting differences were used to build a distant-metastasis classifier for papillary thyroid cancer. TCRdb re-clonotyped the PCR reads through MiXCR. The V and J calls reflect TCRdb's pipeline rather than the authors' work. Found here are around 70,000 clones, roughly 18% of them singletons; the top ten hold over 10%. The entire patient cohort was treatment-naive prior to thyroid surgery. Overall study findings and caveats: Reportedly, malignant thyroid tumors had significantly higher TCR beta diversity than benign nodules, in blood and tumor.

The clonotype comes from a female donor with papillary thyroid cancer or a benign thyroid nodule (not recorded which). Some clones in this sample may be carry-over from other donors' samples. Sequencing used blood.

CDR3 coding DNA: TGTGCCATCACCCAGGACAGGGGTGGTTACAATGAGCAGTTCTTC. Encoded protein: CAITQDRGGYNEQFF. The chain carries TRBV10-3 and TRBJ2-1, with 9 bases aligning to TRBD1. The CDR3 has 15 amino acids. V was clipped by 7 bases and J by 4 bases; unmatched bases: 8. Germline lookup yields CDR1 ENHRY and CDR2 SYGVKD.